What follows are 19 T cell receptor beta chains derived from one specimen sequenced in a study of control samples from healthy donors and cancer patients. The data were produced by immunoSEQ multiplex PCR, yet TCRdb's version contains in-frame clones alone and is incomplete. The sample shows tens of thousands of clones, around 84% of them seen only once. The source material was PBMCs. These receptors all stem from a man between 65 and 80 years old with lung cancer.

In DNA form, the CDR3 reads TGTGCCAGCAGCGCGGGCGGGGGAGGCACTGAAGCTTTCTTT. Protein: CASSAGGGGTEAFF. The gene calls are TRBV9 and TRBJ1-1; D may be TRBD1 (5 bases). V shed 3 bases and J shed 4 bases, with 13 bases lying between them. In germline, CDR1 is SGDLS, CDR2 YYNGEE. The CDR3 length is 14 residues.

V is TRBV27 and J is TRBJ1-1, with D unresolved. The V gene's germline CDR1 is MNHEY and CDR2 SMNVEV (reference sequence). Between the trimmed V and J ends, which lost 4 bases and 4 bases, there was a span of 16 bases. This CDR3 comprises 15 residues. The CDR3: CASSWIRGIPTEAFF. The CDR3 DNA is TGTGCCAGCAGTTGGATCCGAGGAATACCCACTGAAGCTTTCTTT.

This clone was recorded only once. The chain employs TRBV30 and TRBJ2-3; D gene ambiguous. Trimming took 5 bases from V and 0 from J, leaving 15 bases between them. CDR3 size: 15 residues. Germline-derived CDR1 and CDR2 are GTSNPN and SVGIG (reference sequence). Written as DNA, the CDR3 is TGTGCCTGGGAGAAGGCCGGTGACAGCACAGATACGCAGTATTTT. It encodes CAWEKAGDSTDTQYF.

In the case of this clone: Its ends do not fully match the called genes, so a read error is possible. The chain couples TRBV14 to TRBJ2-7; the match to TRBD1 covers 12 bases. Germline CDR1 reads SGHDN; CDR2 reads FVKESK. CDR3 length equals 17 residues. The CDR3: CASSQGGQGAFSYEQCF. CDR3 in DNA: TGTGCCAGCAGCCAAGGGGGACAGGGGGCATTCTCCTACGAGCAGTGCTTC.

The chain couples TRBV3-1 (or the pseudogene TRBV3-2) to TRBJ2-1; TRBD1 is a possible D gene (6 bases). Germline loops: CDR1 LGHDT, CDR2 YNNKEL (reference sequence). Trimming pared 3 bases from V and 5 bases from J, leaving 11 bases between. There are 14 residues in the CDR3. Here the CDR3 DNA reads TGTGCCAGCAGCCACTCCTACAGGGACAATGAGCAGTTCTTC. This encodes CASSHSYRDNEQFF.

The rearrangement joins TRBV5-1 to TRBJ1-3; D is uncertain. Deletions cut 0 bases from V and 0 bases from J, with 10 bases between. Germline assignment: CDR1 SGHRS and CDR2 YFSETQ. The CDR3 runs to 16 residues. Here the CDR3 reads CASSLDGLSSGNTIYF. The CDR3 bases are TGCGCCAGCAGCTTGGATGGACTGAGCTCTGGAAACACCATATATTTT.

This chain connects TRBV5-1 to TRBJ2-3, with D possibly TRBD2 on 7 matching bases. This CDR3 has 18 amino acids. The V gene lost 0 bases and the J gene lost 2 bases, with 19 bases spanning the gap. The germline V gene encodes CDR1 SGHRS and CDR2 YFSETQ. CDR3: CASSLDRGGELFTDTQYF. In nucleotides, the CDR3 is TGCGCCAGCAGCTTGGATCGAGGGGGGGAACTTTTCACAGATACGCAGTATTTT.

This clone was recorded once. This chain joins TRBV24-1 and TRBJ2-3; the match to TRBD1 covers 8 bases. The CDR3 is 18 residues long. The V and J ends lost 3 bases and 2 bases, in that order; junction bases with no gene match: 12. Germline V gene lookup returns CDR1 KGHDR and CDR2 SFDVKD. The CDR3 sequence: CATSDMGQADRVTDTQYF. Written as DNA, the CDR3 is TGTGCCACCAGTGATATGGGACAGGCGGATAGGGTCACAGATACGCAGTATTTT.

This chain uses TRBV19 with TRBJ1-5, with unresolved D. The V gene's germline CDR1 is LNHDA and CDR2 SQIVND (reference sequence). V was clipped by 3 bases and J by 11 bases, with 8 bases between them. The CDR3 is 11 residues long. The CDR3 nucleotides read TGTGCCAGTAGTATTGGGGTAGCCCAGCATTTT. Its translation: CASSIGVAQHF.

This clone was counted once. The rearrangement uses TRBV19 and TRBJ2-5; 13 bases fit TRBD2. With V trimmed by 3 bases and J by 4 bases, 5 bases remained unmatched. CDR1 is LNHDA, CDR2 SQIVND, per germline (reference sequence). This CDR3 has 16 amino acids. In DNA form, the CDR3 reads TGTGCCAGTAGTATTACTAGCGGGGGGGCCCGAGAGACCCAGTACTTC. It translates to CASSITSGGARETQYF.

J is TRBJ2-5 and V is TRBV6-1; 10 nucleotides match TRBD1. This CDR3 spans 15 amino acids. Trimming cost V 0 bases and J 5 bases; bases outside gene matches: 3. CDR1 and CDR2 (germline): MNHNS, SASEGT. The CDR3 loop is CASSEAQDRGETQYF. The CDR3 DNA sequence: TGTGCCAGCAGTGAAGCTCAGGACAGGGGGGAGACCCAGTACTTC.

CDR3 nucleotides: TGTGCCAGTAGTACCCCTGGGGGCGGGGAGCTGTTTTTT. This sequence encodes CASSTPGGGELFF. This chain joins TRBV19 and TRBJ2-2; tentatively, D is TRBD1 or TRBD2 (5 bases each). The ends were cut back, 4 bases at V and 7 bases at J, with 10 bases in the middle. CDR1 and CDR2 (germline): LNHDA, SQIVND (reference sequence). This CDR3 has 13 amino acids.

The chain is built from TRBV12-3 or TRBV12-4 and TRBJ2-7; 7 nucleotides match TRBD1. This CDR3 region has 13 residues. V lost 6 bases and J lost 6; bases outside the gene matches: 8. CDR3 coding DNA: TGTGCCAGCAGAAACCAGGGACAGCGCGAGCAGTACTTC. This codes for CASRNQGQREQYF.

The rearrangement links TRBV6-5 to TRBJ1-1; tentatively, D is TRBD1 (5 bases). In germline, CDR1 is MNHEY, CDR2 SVGAGI. Trimming pared 5 bases from V and 4 bases from J, leaving 14 bases between. This CDR3 comprises 14 residues. CDR3 DNA: TGTGCCAGCAGTCCACGGGAGGGACGCACTGAAGCTTTCTTT. This translates into CASSPREGRTEAFF.

This clone turned up a few times. The J gene is TRBJ2-3, the V gene TRBV5-1; 8 positions agree with TRBD2. CDR3 size: 16 residues. Germline trimming cut 4 bases from V and 0 bases from J; bases unmatched to any gene: 7. Germline V gene sequence: CDR1 SGHRS, CDR2 YFSETQ. CDR3 amino acids: CASSPVRGGSTDTQYF. CDR3 nucleotide sequence: TGCGCCAGCAGCCCCGTCCGGGGGGGTAGCACAGATACGCAGTATTTT.

The chain employs TRBV6-2 or TRBV6-3 and TRBJ1-2; no clear D. The CDR3 loop spans 12 amino acids. V was cut by 4 bases and J by 4 bases, with 7 bases left in between. Germline loops: CDR1 MNHEY, CDR2 SVGEGT. Written as DNA, the CDR3 is TGTGCCAGCAGTTTTGGTGTCTATGGCTACACCTTC. Its translation is CASSFGVYGYTF.

The chain couples TRBV4-1 to TRBJ2-3; 9 nucleotides align to TRBD2. Trimming at V came to 4 bases and at J to 4 bases, leaving 6 bases not matched to a gene. CDR1 and CDR2 from the germline V gene are MGHRA and YSYEKL. The CDR3 is made up of 15 amino acids. CDR3 region: CASSRAGGPADTQYF. The CDR3 DNA follows: TGCGCCAGCAGCCGGGCGGGGGGGCCCGCAGATACGCAGTATTTT.

This clone was recorded only once. This chain joins TRBV11-2 and TRBJ2-7; possible D gene TRBD2, 5 bases. Germline loops: CDR1 SGHAT, CDR2 FQNNGV. The germline V and J ends were trimmed by 2 bases and 0 bases, with 11 bases remaining between them. The CDR3 is made up of 15 amino acids. The CDR3 is CASSLSDGNSYEQYF. The CDR3 DNA reads as TGTGCCAGCAGCTTAAGTGACGGGAACTCCTACGAGCAGTACTTC. The variable domain in full, with the rest retrieved from reference TRBV11-2 and TRBJ2-7, is EAGVAQSPRYKIIEKRQSVAFWCNPISGHATLYWYQQILGQGPKLLIQFQNNGVVDDSQLPKDRFSAERLKGVDSTLKIQPAKLEDSAVYLCASSLSDGNSYEQYFGPGTRLTVT.

V and J are TRBV14 and TRBJ2-1, with 13 bases lining up with TRBD2. Trimming took 1 base from V and 12 from J; bases not matched to a gene: 12. Germline lookup yields CDR1 SGHDN and CDR2 FVKESK. The CDR3 has 17 residues. The DNA of the CDR3 is TGTGCCAGCAGCCAAGTGAGAATAACTAGCGGGGGGGCGAGGCAGTTCTTC. Translated, it gives CASSQVRITSGGARQFF.